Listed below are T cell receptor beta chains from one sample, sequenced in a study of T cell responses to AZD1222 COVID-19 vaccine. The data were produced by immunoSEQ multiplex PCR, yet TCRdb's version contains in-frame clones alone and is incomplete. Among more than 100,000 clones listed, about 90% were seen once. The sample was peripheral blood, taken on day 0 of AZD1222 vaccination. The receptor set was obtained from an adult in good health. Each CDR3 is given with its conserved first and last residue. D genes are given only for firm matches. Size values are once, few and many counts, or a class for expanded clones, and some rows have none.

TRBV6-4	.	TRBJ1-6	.	TGTGCCAGCAGTGACGGGTTTTCACCCCTCCACTTT	CASSDGFSPLHF
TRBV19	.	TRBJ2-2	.	TGTGCCAGTAGTATAGGCGGGAACACCGGGGAGCTGTTTTTT	CASSIGGNTGELFF
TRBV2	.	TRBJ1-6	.	TGTGCCAGCAGTTACGGGAAGCTCAATTCACCCCTCCACTTT	CASSYGKLNSPLHF
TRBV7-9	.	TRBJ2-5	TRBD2	TGTGCCAGCAGCTTAGGACTAGCTGGCCAAGAGACCCAGTACTTC	CASSLGLAGQETQYF
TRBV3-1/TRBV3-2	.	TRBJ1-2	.	TGTGCCAGCAGCCAAGTAGGGAGGGACGGCTACACCTTC	CASSQVGRDGYTF
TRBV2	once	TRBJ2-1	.	TGTGCCAGCAGTGACCTTGGGGGGGGCGGGCCCAATGAGCAGTTCTTC	CASSDLGGGGPNEQFF
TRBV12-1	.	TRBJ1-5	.	TGTGCCAGCAGCTTTGGGGGGCTAAGTAATCAGCCCCAGCATTTT	CASSFGGLSNQPQHF
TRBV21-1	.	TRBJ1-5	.	TGTGCCAGCGAGGCCGAGGGGCCAAATCAGCCCCAGCATTTT	CASEAEGPNQPQHF
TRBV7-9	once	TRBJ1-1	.	TGTGCCAGCAGCTTTAACAGGGCCGGAACTGAAGCTTTCTTT	CASSFNRAGTEAFF
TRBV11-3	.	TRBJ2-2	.	TGTGCCAGCAGCCCGAACACCGGGGAGCTGTTTTTT	CASSPNTGELFF
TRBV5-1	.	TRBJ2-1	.	TGCGCCAGCAGCGGGGCGGGTAGCGGTTCCTCCTACAATGAGCAGTTCTTC	CASSGAGSGSSYNEQFF
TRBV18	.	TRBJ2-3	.	TGTGCCAGCTCACCACAGGACTACACAGATACGCAGTATTTT	CASSPQDYTDTQYF
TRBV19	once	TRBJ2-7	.	TGTGCCAGTAGTCCTGGGGGGCCTAGAAGCTCCTACGAGCAGTACTTC	CASSPGGPRSSYEQYF
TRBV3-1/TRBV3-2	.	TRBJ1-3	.	TGTGCCAGCAGCCCCCCCGGGGTAAACACCATATATTTT	CASSPPGVNTIYF
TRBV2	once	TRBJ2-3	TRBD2	TGTGCCAGCAGTGAACTAGCGGGGGTCACAGATACGCAGTATTTT	CASSELAGVTDTQYF
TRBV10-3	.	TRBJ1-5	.	TGTGCCATCAGTGAGGTTTTAGGGGGTGGTCAGCCCCAGCATTTT	CAISEVLGGGQPQHF
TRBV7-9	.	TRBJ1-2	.	TGTGCCAGCAGCTTAGAACGCGTCATCGAGGGCTACACCTTC	CASSLERVIEGYTF
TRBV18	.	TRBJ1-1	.	TGTGCCAGCTCACCTTCGGGCGGCGGGAACACTGAAGCTTTCTTT	CASSPSGGGNTEAFF
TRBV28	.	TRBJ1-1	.	TGTGCCAGCATAACCGCGGGACGTGCGAACACTGAAGCTTTCTTT	CASITAGRANTEAFF
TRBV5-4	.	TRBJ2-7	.	TGTGCCAGCAGCTTGGATCGATACGAGCAGTACTTC	CASSLDRYEQYF
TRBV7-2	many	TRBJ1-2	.	TGTGCCAGCAGCTTAGTTGATGCAACCGATGGCTACACCTTC	CASSLVDATDGYTF
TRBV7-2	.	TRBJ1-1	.	TGTGCCAGCAGCGGGACGGTGAACACTGAAGCTTTCTTT	CASSGTVNTEAFF
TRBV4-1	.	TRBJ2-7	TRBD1	TGCGCCAGCAGCCGCGGGACAGGGACCTACGAGCAGTACTTC	CASSRGTGTYEQYF
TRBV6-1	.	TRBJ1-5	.	TGTGCCAGCAGTGAAGCGAGGGGGTCGGCGAATCAGCCCCAGCATTTT	CASSEARGSANQPQHF
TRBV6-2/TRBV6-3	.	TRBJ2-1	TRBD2	TGTGCCAGCAGTTACGTACTAGCGGGGAGAGGGTTCTTC	CASSYVLAGRGFF
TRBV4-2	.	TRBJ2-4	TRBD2	TGTGCCAGCAGCCCACTCCCCCTAGCGGGGCCACTAGCCAAAAACATTCAGTACTTC	CASSPLPLAGPLAKNIQYF
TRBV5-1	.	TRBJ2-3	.	TGCGCCAGCAGCCCAACACAGGGTGCGCAGTATTTT	CASSPTQGAQYF
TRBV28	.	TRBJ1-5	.	TGTGCCAGCGATAGGGGACATCAGCCCCAGCATTTT	CASDRGHQPQHF
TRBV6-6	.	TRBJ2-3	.	TGTGCCAGCAGTCCCCCTGGGCAGGACACAGATACGCAGTATTTT	CASSPPGQDTDTQYF
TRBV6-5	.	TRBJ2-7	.	TGTGCCAGCAGTATGACCAGGGGTTCCTACGAGCAGTACTTC	CASSMTRGSYEQYF
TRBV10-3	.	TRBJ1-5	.	TGTGCCATCAGTACTGGACGGAGCAATCAGCCCCAGCATTTT	CAISTGRSNQPQHF